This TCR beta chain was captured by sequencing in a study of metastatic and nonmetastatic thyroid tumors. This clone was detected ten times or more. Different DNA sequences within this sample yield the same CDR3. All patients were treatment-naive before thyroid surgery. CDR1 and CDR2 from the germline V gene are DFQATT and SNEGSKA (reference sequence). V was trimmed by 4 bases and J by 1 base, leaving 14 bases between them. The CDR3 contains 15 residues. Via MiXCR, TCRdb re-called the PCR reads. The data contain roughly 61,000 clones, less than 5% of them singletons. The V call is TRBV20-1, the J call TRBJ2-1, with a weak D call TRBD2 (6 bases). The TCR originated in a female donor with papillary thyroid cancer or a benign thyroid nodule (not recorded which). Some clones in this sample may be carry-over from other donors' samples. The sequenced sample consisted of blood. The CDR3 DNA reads TGCAGTGCTATCCCGGGGGTAGTTTCCTACAATGAGCAGTTCTTC. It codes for CSAIPGVVSYNEQFF.